These 24 T cell receptor beta chains were sequenced from one sample in a study of neoadjuvant anti-PD-1 for oral cavity cancer. Assay: immunoSEQ multiplex PCR; the TCRdb copy retains only in-frame clones and omits some. There are approximately 14,000 clones in the sample; roughly 74% occur only once, and 2.9% lies in the top ten. The source was PBMCs, collected before nivolumab (anti-PD-1) treatment. These receptors were collected from a person aged 35-79 years with oral cavity squamous cell carcinoma.

This clone has just a few counts. In DNA form, the CDR3 reads TGTGCCAGCAGCGCCGATAGAGGTGGTTCACCCCTCCACTTT. This gives the protein CASSADRGGSPLHF. This sequence joins TRBV7-3 and TRBJ1-6; D is uncertain. Trimming removed 5 bases from V and 9 bases from J, with 14 bases in between. This CDR3 spans 14 amino acids. Germline V gene lookup returns CDR1 SGHTA and CDR2 FQGTGA. Based on the CDR3 plus reference TRBV7-3 and TRBJ1-6, the full variable domain is GAGVSQTPSNKVTEKGKYVELRCDPISGHTALYWYRQSLGQGPEFLIYFQGTGAADDSGLPNDRFFAVRPEGSVSTLKIQRTERGDSAVYLCASSADRGGSPLHFGNGTRLTVT.

As for this clone: Germline is not matched at one junction end, which may reflect a read error. The sample holds other DNA sequences that translate to the same CDR3. DNA for the CDR3: TGTGCCAGTAGCTTCCAACGCAATCAGCCCCAGCATTTT. Protein product: CASSFQRNQPQHF. The chain uses TRBV13 and TRBJ1-5; D remains unclear. Germline CDR1 PRHDT, CDR2 FYEKMQ (reference sequence). The CDR3 has 13 amino acids.

The J gene is TRBJ2-1, the V gene TRBV11-3; perhaps TRBD2 as D (6 bases). The V end lost 5 bases, the J end lost 3 bases, and 14 bases lay between the germline ends. Germline assignment: CDR1 SGHNT and CDR2 YENEEA. This CDR3 has 15 residues. This CDR3 is CASSLTSTNYNEQFF. The CDR3 bases are TGTGCCAGCAGCCTCACTAGCACGAACTACAATGAGCAGTTCTTC.

This rearrangement joins TRBV11-2 to TRBJ2-7; the match to TRBD1 covers 9 bases. CDR3 size: 16 residues. With 4 bases clipped from V and 4 bases from J, the junction kept 11 bases outside the gene matches. The germline V gene has CDR1 SGHAT and CDR2 FQNNGV. The CDR3 loop is CASSSKEGTGRYEQYF. The CDR3 DNA is TGTGCCAGCAGCTCGAAAGAGGGGACAGGGAGGTACGAGCAGTACTTC.

The chain links TRBV7-3 to TRBJ1-1; D is possibly TRBD1 (6 bases). Germline-derived CDR1 and CDR2 are SGHTA and FQGTGA. Trimming removed 5 bases at V and 1 base at J, with 17 bases between. This CDR3 contains 16 residues. The CDR3 region is CASSAYRAGRNTEAFF. The CDR3 DNA is TGTGCCAGCAGCGCCTACAGGGCGGGGAGGAACACTGAAGCTTTCTTT.

This clone has only a few counts. The chain has TRBV19 and TRBJ1-2, with a tentative D call TRBD1 (5 bases). V lost 3 bases to trimming and J lost 6 bases, with 17 bases between them. The CDR3 spans 15 residues. Germline V CDR1 and CDR2: LNHDA, SQIVND (reference sequence). CDR3 sequence (DNA): TGTGCCAGTAGTATTCAGCAGGGAACGCTGAATGGCTACACCTTC. This sequence encodes CASSIQQGTLNGYTF.

This clone was counted only a few times. This CDR3 reads CASSLLAATYEQYF. The CDR3, as DNA: TGTGCCAGCAGCTTACTAGCGGCTACCTACGAGCAGTACTTC. The genes are TRBV7-2 and TRBJ2-7, with 7 nucleotides matching TRBD2. V dropped 2 bases and J dropped 2; count of bases not matched to a gene: 3. The CDR3 runs 14 residues. Looked up from germline, CDR1 is SGHTA and CDR2 is FQGNSA.

The chain uses TRBV28 and TRBJ1-2; 10 bases fit TRBD1. Losses at the gene ends were 8 bases for V and 7 bases for J; bases not matched to a gene: 1. The CDR3 runs 11 residues. Germline lookup yields CDR1 MDHEN and CDR2 SYDVKM. The CDR3 reads CASGTGVGYTF. CDR3 coding DNA: TGTGCCAGCGGGACAGGGGTTGGCTACACCTTC.

J is TRBJ2-7 and V is TRBV9; D is possibly TRBD2 (6 bases). The germline V gene encodes CDR1 SGDLS and CDR2 YYNGEE. The V and J ends lost 4 bases and 0 bases respectively, with 17 bases between them. This CDR3 region has 16 residues. The CDR3 here is CASSPHGAGTSYEQYF. CDR3 in DNA: TGTGCCAGCAGCCCCCACGGGGCGGGGACCTCCTACGAGCAGTACTTC.

The chain employs TRBV5-4 and TRBJ2-2; TRBD2 matches 15 bases. The ends lost 4 bases at V and 7 bases at J; junction bases unmatched: 8. The CDR3 spans 17 residues. CDR1 and CDR2 (germline): SGHNT, YYREEE (reference sequence). The DNA for the CDR3 is TGTGCCAGCAGCAAGGGACTAGCGGGAGGACTTGTCGGGGAGCTGTTTTTT. It specifies CASSKGLAGGLVGELFF.

This clone was seen a single time. CDR3 bases: TGTGCCAGCAGTCCACGGACAGGGTCAACCTACGAGCAGTACTTC. The encoded protein is CASSPRTGSTYEQYF. The chain carries TRBV7-9 and TRBJ2-7; 8 bases are a match to TRBD1. Unmatched junction bases numbered 9, after V lost 6 bases and J lost 2 bases. This CDR3 region has 15 residues. Looked up from germline, CDR1 is SEHNR and CDR2 is FQNEAQ (reference sequence).

V is TRBV7-8 and J is TRBJ1-2; no clear D. In germline, CDR1 is SGHVS, CDR2 FQNEAQ. The CDR3 loop spans 16 amino acids. V gave up 5 bases and J gave up 4 bases, with 20 bases separating them. The CDR3 DNA reads as TGTGCCAGCAGCCCAGGCGCCTTCGACACAAGCTATGGCTACACCTTC. It specifies CASSPGAFDTSYGYTF.

The gene calls are TRBV27 and TRBJ1-4, with 9 bases identical to TRBD1. V shed 5 bases and J 8 bases; nucleotides not matched to a gene: 6. This CDR3 has 14 residues. The germline V gene has CDR1 MNHEY and CDR2 SMNVEV (reference sequence). The CDR3 DNA follows: TGTGCCAGCAGTCCAGGACAGGGGTCGGAAAAACTGTTTTTT. Residues: CASSPGQGSEKLFF. The entire variable domain, with the rest obtained from reference TRBV27 and TRBJ1-4, is as follows: EAQVTQNPRYLITVTGKKLTVTCSQNMNHEYMSWYRQDPGLGLRQIYYSMNVEVTDKGDVPEGYKVSRKEKRNFPLILESPSPNQTSLYFCASSPGQGSEKLFFGSGTQLSVL.

This clone was counted only a few times. This chain uses TRBV6-4 with TRBJ2-3; TRBD1 or TRBD2 may be the D gene (5 bases each). V shed 7 bases and J shed 1 base, with 21 bases lying between them. The germline V gene encodes CDR1 MRHNA and CDR2 SNTAGT. The CDR3 contains 17 residues. CDR3 DNA sequence: TGTGCCAGCAATCCCGGGACGGCCGGATCGGGCACAGATACGCAGTATTTT. This codes for CASNPGTAGSGTDTQYF.

The rearrangement links TRBV6-1 to TRBJ1-2, with unresolved D. Germline-derived CDR1 and CDR2 are MNHNS and SASEGT. With 6 bases removed from V and 0 bases from J, the gap between germline ends came to 11 bases. There are 14 residues in the CDR3. The DNA of the CDR3 is TGTGCCAGCAGCCCGGAGTTAGCTAACTATGGCTACACCTTC. This translates into CASSPELANYGYTF.

The chain is built from TRBV5-4 and TRBJ1-1; TRBD1 is a possible D gene (5 bases). The CDR3 covers 15 residues. Germline loops: CDR1 SGHNT, CDR2 YYREEE (reference sequence). The V end lost 0 bases, the J end lost 5 bases, and 14 bases lay between the germline ends. The CDR3 loop reads CASSLVVLGGTEAFF. In DNA form, the CDR3 reads TGTGCCAGCAGCTTGGTTGTACTGGGGGGAACTGAAGCTTTCTTT.

The chain employs TRBV5-5 and TRBJ1-1, with D possibly being TRBD1 (6 bases). Germline CDR1 SGHKS, CDR2 YYEKEE (reference sequence). V was clipped by 1 base and J by 3 bases, with 13 bases between them. The CDR3 covers 15 residues. As DNA, the CDR3 is TGTGCCAGCAGCTTGCAGGGGCCTATTCACACTGAAGCTTTCTTT. Protein: CASSLQGPIHTEAFF.

The CDR3 DNA is TGTGCCAGCAGCGACGGGACCAGCGAAACCGGTGGCTACACCTTC. The encoded protein is CASSDGTSETGGYTF. J is TRBJ1-2 and V is TRBV7-6; tentative D call: TRBD1 (5 bases). Germline CDR1 is SGHVS and CDR2 is FNYEAQ. Between the trimmed V and J ends, which lost 5 bases and 7 bases, there was a span of 20 bases. This CDR3 is 15 amino acids long. The whole variable domain, filled in from reference TRBV7-6 and TRBJ1-2, reads GAGVSQSPRYKVTKRGQDVALRCDPISGHVSLYWYRQALGQGPEFLTYFNYEAQQDKSGLPNDRFSAERPEGSISTLTIQRTEQRDSAMYRCASSDGTSETGGYTFGSGTRLTVV.

The CDR3 bases are TGTGCCAGTAAAGGGACAGGGAGTTATGGCTACACCTTC. This sequence encodes CASKGTGSYGYTF. The chain uses TRBV19 and TRBJ1-2, with 9 bases identical to TRBD1. Germline V gives CDR1 LNHDA, CDR2 SQIVND (reference sequence). J lost 5 bases, V lost 7 bases, and 5 bases had no gene match. The CDR3 has 13 residues.

The gene calls are TRBV4-1 and TRBJ2-7, with D possibly called TRBD1 or TRBD2 (6 bases each). Germline CDR1 is MGHRA and CDR2 is YSYEKL. This CDR3 region has 15 residues. V shed 1 base and J shed 7 bases, with 17 bases lying between them. CDR3 residues: CASSQGVRGAEEQYF. CDR3 coding DNA: TGCGCCAGCAGCCAAGGGGTGAGGGGGGCGGAAGAGCAGTACTTC.

This chain connects TRBV5-8 to TRBJ1-1, with D possibly being TRBD1 (5 bases). The germline V and J ends were trimmed by 5 bases and 0 bases, with 14 bases remaining between them. Germline CDR1 reads SGHTS; CDR2 reads YDEGEE. This CDR3 region has 15 residues. CDR3 sequence: CASRPEGFLNTEAFF. CDR3 sequence (DNA): TGTGCCAGCAGACCCGAGGGGTTTTTGAACACTGAAGCTTTCTTT.

The chain couples TRBV7-3 to TRBJ1-1; 8 nucleotides line up with TRBD1. This CDR3 contains 14 residues. Germline assignment: CDR1 SGHTA and CDR2 FQGTGA. Trimming cost V 3 bases and J 3 bases; bases outside gene matches: 3. CDR3: CASSFQGADTEAFF. CDR3 nucleotides: TGTGCCAGCAGCTTCCAGGGGGCTGACACTGAAGCTTTCTTT. Full variable domain (outside the CDR3, taken from reference TRBV7-3 and TRBJ1-1): GAGVSQTPSNKVTEKGKYVELRCDPISGHTALYWYRQSLGQGPEFLIYFQGTGAADDSGLPNDRFFAVRPEGSVSTLKIQRTERGDSAVYLCASSFQGADTEAFFGQGTRLTVV.

This chain uses TRBV2 with TRBJ2-3, with a tentative D call TRBD2 (7 bases). V was shortened by 6 bases and J by 3 bases, with 13 bases between the two germline ends. The V gene's germline CDR1 is SNHLY and CDR2 FYNNEI. The CDR3 contains 14 residues. The CDR3 sequence: CASRRGGPTDTQYF. The CDR3, as DNA: TGTGCCAGCAGGAGGGGGGGCCCTACAGATACGCAGTATTTT.

The gene calls are TRBV7-9 and TRBJ1-4; D uncertain. CDR3 length: 14 residues. Looked up from germline, CDR1 is SEHNR and CDR2 is FQNEAQ (reference sequence). V was cut by 0 bases and J by 8 bases, with 10 bases left in between. The CDR3 loop reads CASSLAVDAEKLFF. CDR3 nucleotide sequence: TGTGCCAGCAGCTTAGCGGTAGACGCCGAAAAACTGTTTTTT. Drawing the rest from reference TRBV7-9 and TRBJ1-4, the complete variable domain is DTGVSQNPRHKITKRGQNVTFRCDPISEHNRLYWYRQTLGQGPEFLTYFQNEAQLEKSRLLSDRFSAERPKGSFSTLEIQRTEQGDSAMYLCASSLAVDAEKLFFGSGTQLSVL.